The clone carrying this TCR beta chain was detected a few times. This sample stems from a study of T cells in Graves' hyperthyroidism and ophthalmopathy. This CDR3 is 15 amino acids long. J was trimmed by 6 bases and V by 3 bases; bases with no gene match: 5. The germline V gene has CDR1 SGDLS and CDR2 YYNGEE. Researchers amplified the TCR beta CDR3 regions from RNA transcripts. TCR CDR3 regions were first amplified by RT-PCR with HTBI primers. Each CDR3 protein is one row after TCRdb ran MiXCR on the multiplex PCR reads. The profile shows hundreds of thousands of distinct CDR3 sequences, about 15% of them singletons.

This TCR was sampled from a woman in her late teens or twenties with Graves' hyperthyroidism that later progressed to Graves' ophthalmopathy. This chain joins TRBV9 and TRBJ1-5; 11 bases are shared with TRBD1. The specimen was blood. The CDR3 DNA sequence: TGTGCCAGCAGCGCCGGGACAGGGGGATTTCAGCCCCAGCATTTT. Translation gives CASSAGTGGFQPQHF.